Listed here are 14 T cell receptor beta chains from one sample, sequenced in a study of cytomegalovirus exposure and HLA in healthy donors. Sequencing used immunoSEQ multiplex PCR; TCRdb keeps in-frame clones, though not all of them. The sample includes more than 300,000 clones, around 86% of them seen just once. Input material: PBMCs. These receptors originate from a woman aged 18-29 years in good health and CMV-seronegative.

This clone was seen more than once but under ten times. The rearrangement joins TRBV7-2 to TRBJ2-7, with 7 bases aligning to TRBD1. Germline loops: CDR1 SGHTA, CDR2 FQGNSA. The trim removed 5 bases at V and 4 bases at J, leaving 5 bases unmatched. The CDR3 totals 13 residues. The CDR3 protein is CASSVDRSYEQYF. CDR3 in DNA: TGTGCCAGCAGCGTGGACAGGAGTTACGAGCAGTACTTC.

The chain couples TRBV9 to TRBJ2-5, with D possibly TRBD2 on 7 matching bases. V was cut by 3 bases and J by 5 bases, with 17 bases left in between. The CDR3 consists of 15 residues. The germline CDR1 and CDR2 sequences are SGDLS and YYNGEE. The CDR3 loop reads CASSAPGGGLETQYF. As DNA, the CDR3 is TGTGCCAGCAGCGCCCCTGGCGGGGGCTTGGAGACCCAGTACTTC. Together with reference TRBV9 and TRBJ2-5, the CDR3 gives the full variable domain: DSGVTQTPKHLITATGQRVTLRCSPRSGDLSVYWYQQSLDQGLQFLIQYYNGEERAKGNILERFSAQQFPDLHSELNLSSLELGDSALYFCASSAPGGGLETQYFGPGTRLLVL.

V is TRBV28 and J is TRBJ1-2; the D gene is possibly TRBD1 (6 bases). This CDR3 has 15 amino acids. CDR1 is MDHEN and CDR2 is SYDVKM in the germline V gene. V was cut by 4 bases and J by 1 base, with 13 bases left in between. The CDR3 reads CASSSPGTLNYGYTF. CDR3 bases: TGTGCCAGCAGTTCCCCTGGGACACTTAACTATGGCTACACCTTC.

DNA for the CDR3: TGTGCCAGCAGCTTAGAGTCGACTGGCGGGATCTCCTACTACGAGCAGTACTTC. Amino acids: CASSLESTGGISYYEQYF. The rearrangement links TRBV7-8 to TRBJ2-7; possible D gene TRBD2, 6 bases. This CDR3 comprises 18 residues. CDR1 is SGHVS and CDR2 is FQNEAQ in the germline V gene. Trimming removed 1 base at V and 3 bases at J, with 22 bases between.

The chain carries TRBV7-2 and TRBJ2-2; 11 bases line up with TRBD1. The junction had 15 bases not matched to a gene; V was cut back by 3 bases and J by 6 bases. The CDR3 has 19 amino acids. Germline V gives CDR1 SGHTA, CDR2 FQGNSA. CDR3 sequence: CASSFVLRTGGTSAGELFF. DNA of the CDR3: TGTGCCAGCAGCTTTGTACTTCGGACAGGGGGCACATCCGCCGGGGAGCTGTTTTTT.

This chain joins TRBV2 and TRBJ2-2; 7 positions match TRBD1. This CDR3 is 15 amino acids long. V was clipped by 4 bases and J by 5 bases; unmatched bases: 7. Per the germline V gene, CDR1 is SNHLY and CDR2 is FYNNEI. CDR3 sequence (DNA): TGTGCCAGCAGTGGACAGGGTGGTAGAACCGGGGAGCTGTTTTTT. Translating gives CASSGQGGRTGELFF.

The CDR3 reads CASGTGGSGWANVLTF. Written as DNA, the CDR3 is TGTGCCAGCGGCACAGGGGGTAGTGGCTGGGCCAACGTCCTGACTTTC. V usage is TRBV5-6 and J usage is TRBJ2-6; TRBD1 agrees at 8 bases. This CDR3 region has 16 residues. The ends lost 7 bases at V and 5 bases at J; junction bases unmatched: 11. The germline V gene has CDR1 SGHDT and CDR2 YYEEEE.

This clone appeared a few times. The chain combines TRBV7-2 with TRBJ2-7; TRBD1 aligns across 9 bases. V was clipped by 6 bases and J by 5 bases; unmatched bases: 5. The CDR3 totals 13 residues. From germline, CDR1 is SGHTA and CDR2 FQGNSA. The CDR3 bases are TGTGCCAGCAGGACGGGACAGGGTAACGAGCAGTACTTC. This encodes CASRTGQGNEQYF.

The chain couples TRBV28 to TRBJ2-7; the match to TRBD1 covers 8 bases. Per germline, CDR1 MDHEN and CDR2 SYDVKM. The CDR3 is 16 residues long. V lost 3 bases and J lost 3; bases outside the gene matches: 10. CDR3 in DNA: TGTGCCAGCAGTTTGACCCTAGGGACAGGAAGCTACGAGCAGTACTTC. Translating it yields CASSLTLGTGSYEQYF.

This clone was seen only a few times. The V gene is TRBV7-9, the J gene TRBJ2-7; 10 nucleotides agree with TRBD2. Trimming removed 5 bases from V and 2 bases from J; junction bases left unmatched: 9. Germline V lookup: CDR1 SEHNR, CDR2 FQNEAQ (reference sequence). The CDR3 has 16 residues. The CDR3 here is CASSAVPSGRTYEQYF. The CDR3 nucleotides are TGTGCCAGCAGCGCCGTGCCTAGCGGGAGAACCTACGAGCAGTACTTC.

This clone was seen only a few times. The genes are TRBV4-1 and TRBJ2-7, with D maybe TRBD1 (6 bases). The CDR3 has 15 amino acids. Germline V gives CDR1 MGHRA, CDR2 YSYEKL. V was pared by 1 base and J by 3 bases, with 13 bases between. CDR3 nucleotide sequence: TGCGCCAGCAGCCAAGTAGCGACAGGAAGCTACGAGCAGTACTTC. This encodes CASSQVATGSYEQYF.

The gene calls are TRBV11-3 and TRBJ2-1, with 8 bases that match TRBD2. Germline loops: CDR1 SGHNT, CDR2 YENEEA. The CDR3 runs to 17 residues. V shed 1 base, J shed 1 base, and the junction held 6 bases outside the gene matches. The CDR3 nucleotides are TGTGCCAGCAGCTTAGGGGCCCTAGCGGGTTCCTACAATGAGCAGTTCTTC. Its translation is CASSLGALAGSYNEQFF.

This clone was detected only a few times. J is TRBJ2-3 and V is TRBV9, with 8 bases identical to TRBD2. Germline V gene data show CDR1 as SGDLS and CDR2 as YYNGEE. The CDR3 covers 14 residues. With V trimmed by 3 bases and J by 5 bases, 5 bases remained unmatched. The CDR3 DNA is TGTGCCAGCAGCGCGACTAGCGTAGGAGATACGCAGTATTTT. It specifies CASSATSVGDTQYF.

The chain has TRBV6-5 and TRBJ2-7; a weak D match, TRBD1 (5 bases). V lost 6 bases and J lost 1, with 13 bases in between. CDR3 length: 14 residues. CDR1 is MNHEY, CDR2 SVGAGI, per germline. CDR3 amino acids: CASSPRVESYEQYF. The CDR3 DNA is TGTGCCAGCAGCCCCAGGGTTGAATCCTACGAGCAGTACTTC.